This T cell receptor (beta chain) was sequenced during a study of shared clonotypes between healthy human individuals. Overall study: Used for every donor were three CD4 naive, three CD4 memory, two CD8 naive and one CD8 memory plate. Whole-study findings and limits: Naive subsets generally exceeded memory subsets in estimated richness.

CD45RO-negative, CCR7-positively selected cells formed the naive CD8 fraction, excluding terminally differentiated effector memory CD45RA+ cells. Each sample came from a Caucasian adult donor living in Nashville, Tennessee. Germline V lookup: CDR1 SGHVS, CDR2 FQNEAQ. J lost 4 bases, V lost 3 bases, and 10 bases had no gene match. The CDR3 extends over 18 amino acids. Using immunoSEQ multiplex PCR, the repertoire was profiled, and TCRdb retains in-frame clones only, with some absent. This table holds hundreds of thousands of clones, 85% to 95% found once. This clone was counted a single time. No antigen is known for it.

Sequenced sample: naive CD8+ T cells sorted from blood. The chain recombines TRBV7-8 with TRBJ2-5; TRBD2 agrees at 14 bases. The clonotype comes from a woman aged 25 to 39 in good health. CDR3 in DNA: TGTGCCAGCAGCTTTGGACTAGCGGGAGGACAGGGCGGAGAGACCCAGTACTTC. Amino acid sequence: CASSFGLAGGQGGETQYF.